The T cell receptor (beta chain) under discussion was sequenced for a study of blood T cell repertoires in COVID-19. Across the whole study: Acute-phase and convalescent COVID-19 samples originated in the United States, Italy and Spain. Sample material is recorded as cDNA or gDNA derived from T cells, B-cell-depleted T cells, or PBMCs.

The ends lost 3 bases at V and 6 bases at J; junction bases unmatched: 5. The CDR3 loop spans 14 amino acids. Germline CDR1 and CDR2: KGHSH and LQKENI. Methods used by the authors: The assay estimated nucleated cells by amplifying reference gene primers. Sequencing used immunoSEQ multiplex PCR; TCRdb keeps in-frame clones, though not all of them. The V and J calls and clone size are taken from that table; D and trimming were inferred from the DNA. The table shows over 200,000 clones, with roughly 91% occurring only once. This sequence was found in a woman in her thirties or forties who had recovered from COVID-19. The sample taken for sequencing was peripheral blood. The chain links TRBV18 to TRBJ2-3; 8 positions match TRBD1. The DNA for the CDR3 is TGTGCCAGCTCACCGACGACAGGGGCCGATACGCAGTATTTT. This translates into CASSPTTGADTQYF.